Presented here are 27 T cell receptor beta chains from one specimen sequenced in a study of cytomegalovirus exposure and HLA in healthy donors. The PCR had 60 Vbeta and 13 Jbeta primers. TCRdb's copy holds only in-frame clones and misses some; the assay was immunoSEQ multiplex PCR. The sample holds 130,000 to 150,000 clones; more than 70% are singletons and the top ten take roughly 1.6%. What was sequenced was PBMCs. The source is a woman in her 40s in good health and CMV-seronegative.

The rearrangement links TRBV9 to TRBJ1-2, with a possible D match to TRBD1 (5 bases). The CDR3 consists of 17 residues. Trimming pared 0 bases from V and 0 bases from J, leaving 15 bases between. Germline-derived CDR1 and CDR2 are SGDLS and YYNGEE. The chain's CDR3 is CASSVDSGTEANYGYTF. The CDR3 DNA follows: TGTGCCAGCAGCGTAGACTCAGGGACTGAAGCTAACTATGGCTACACCTTC.

V is TRBV5-1 and J is TRBJ2-5; D gene uncertain. The J call may be mistaken, given a closer DNA end match to TRBJ2-7. Germline lookup yields CDR1 SGHRS and CDR2 YFSETQ. This CDR3 comprises 14 residues. The CDR3: CASSLVSMAYEQYF. CDR3 nucleotides: TGCGCCAGCAGCTTGGTTAGCATGGCCTACGAGCAGTACTTC.

Only a few counts were recorded for this clone. This sequence joins TRBV9 and TRBJ2-3; TRBD2 might be the D (5 bases). The CDR3 totals 13 residues. V gave up 3 bases and J gave up 2 bases, with 7 bases separating them. Germline-derived CDR1 and CDR2 are SGDLS and YYNGEE. CDR3 amino acids: CASSEAVTDTQYF. CDR3 sequence (DNA): TGTGCCAGCAGCGAAGCGGTCACAGATACGCAGTATTTT. Supplemented by reference TRBV9 and TRBJ2-3, the full variable domain reads DSGVTQTPKHLITATGQRVTLRCSPRSGDLSVYWYQQSLDQGLQFLIQYYNGEERAKGNILERFSAQQFPDLHSELNLSSLELGDSALYFCASSEAVTDTQYFGPGTRLTVL.

The gene calls are TRBV6-5 and TRBJ1-2, with 8 nucleotides matching TRBD1. Germline CDR1 reads MNHEY; CDR2 reads SVGAGI. This CDR3 is built from 15 residues. V was pared by 6 bases and J by 5 bases, with 11 bases of the junction left unmatched. The CDR3 loop reads CASSPTGTGLYGYTF. The CDR3 DNA is TGTGCCAGCAGCCCCACCGGGACAGGCCTTTATGGCTACACCTTC.

This clone has just one count. The chain links TRBV20-1 to TRBJ1-1; D unresolved. The CDR3 totals 10 residues. Trimming took 3 bases from V and 5 from J, leaving 4 bases between them. Germline V gene lookup returns CDR1 DFQATT and CDR2 SNEGSKA (reference sequence). CDR3 sequence (DNA): TGCAGTGCTAGTGAGACTGAAGCTTTCTTT. Amino acid sequence: CSASETEAFF.

Only one count was recorded for this clone. This chain's CDR3 is CASSLSAQYNEQFF. CDR3 nucleotides: TGTGCCAGCAGTTTATCGGCACAGTACAATGAGCAGTTCTTC. The J gene is TRBJ2-1, the V gene TRBV27, with D hard to call. CDR3 length: 14 amino acids. Trimming removed 0 bases from V and 4 bases from J, with 7 bases in between. The germline CDR1 and CDR2 sequences are MNHEY and SMNVEV (reference sequence).

The chain combines TRBV7-9 with TRBJ2-7; TRBD1 matches 10 bases. V was pared by 5 bases and J by 2 bases, with 9 bases of the junction left unmatched. This CDR3 comprises 16 residues. The germline V gene encodes CDR1 SEHNR and CDR2 FQNEAQ (reference sequence). The CDR3 is CASSPRDRGPTYEQYF. The CDR3 DNA reads as TGTGCCAGCAGCCCGAGGGACAGGGGTCCGACCTACGAGCAGTACTTC.

The chain recombines TRBV6-5 with TRBJ2-5; D is unresolved. The CDR3 extends over 13 amino acids. CDR1 and CDR2 (germline): MNHEY, SVGAGI. V shed 5 bases and J shed 2 bases, with 9 bases lying between them. In DNA form, the CDR3 reads TGTGCCAGCAGTGACTGGCAGCAAGAGACCCAGTACTTC. Translation gives CASSDWQQETQYF.

The chain joins TRBV7-6 to TRBJ1-6; a possible D gene is TRBD1 (5 bases). The CDR3 contains 17 residues. Per the germline V gene, CDR1 is SGHVS and CDR2 is FNYEAQ. V was clipped by 2 bases and J by 1 base, with 12 bases between them. CDR3 sequence: CASSLLGGTSYNSPLHF. CDR3 DNA sequence: TGTGCCAGCAGCTTATTAGGAGGGACGTCCTATAATTCACCCCTCCACTTT. Full variable domain (missing parts from reference TRBV7-6 and TRBJ1-6): GAGVSQSPRYKVTKRGQDVALRCDPISGHVSLYWYRQALGQGPEFLTYFNYEAQQDKSGLPNDRFSAERPEGSISTLTIQRTEQRDSAMYRCASSLLGGTSYNSPLHFGNGTRLTVT.

The chain carries TRBV29-1 and TRBJ1-4; the D gene is possibly TRBD1 (5 bases). Per the germline V gene, CDR1 is SQVTM and CDR2 is ANQGSEA. The V end was cut by 7 bases, the J end by 7 bases, with 16 bases between. This CDR3 has 13 residues. The DNA of the CDR3 is TGCAGCGCCGGGGCAGGGAGGGGTGAAAAACTGTTTTTT. Amino acid sequence: CSAGAGRGEKLFF.

The V call is TRBV6-1, the J call TRBJ1-5; weak D call: TRBD1 (6 bases). The CDR3 contains 15 residues. Germline V CDR1 and CDR2: MNHNS, SASEGT. The V end was cut by 6 bases, the J end by 1 base, with 13 bases between. CDR3 in amino acids: CASRGAGGSNQPQHF. CDR3 DNA sequence: TGTGCCAGCAGGGGGGCCGGCGGGAGCAATCAGCCCCAGCATTTT.

J is TRBJ2-2 and V is TRBV11-3; D unclear. This CDR3 has 15 residues. The germline V gene has CDR1 SGHNT and CDR2 YENEEA. V shed 1 base and J shed 1 base, with 7 bases lying between them. CDR3 coding DNA: TGTGCCAGCAGCTTAGGCTCAGGGAACACCGGGGAGCTGTTTTTT. Protein sequence: CASSLGSGNTGELFF.

V usage is TRBV6-5 and J usage is TRBJ2-5; TRBD2 aligns across 8 bases. Germline V CDR1 and CDR2: MNHEY, SVGAGI. The CDR3 extends over 14 amino acids. V was clipped by 6 bases and J by 6 bases; unmatched bases: 9. The CDR3 here is CASSPTSGQQTQYF. CDR3 coding DNA: TGTGCCAGCAGCCCCACTAGCGGACAGCAGACCCAGTACTTC.

Regarding this clone: One end of the junction varies from germline; a read error may be responsible. This chain links TRBV2 with TRBJ1-1, with 9 bases fitting TRBD1. Germline V CDR1 and CDR2: SNHLY, FYNNEI. This CDR3 is built from 14 residues. The chain's CDR3 is CASSSDRGNTGAFF. DNA for the CDR3: TGTGCCAGCAGTTCCGACAGGGGGAACACTGGAGCTTTCTTT.

The chain recombines TRBV6-1 with TRBJ2-7; the D is unclear. With 3 bases removed from V and 2 bases from J, the gap between germline ends came to 11 bases. The CDR3 totals 14 residues. The germline V gene has CDR1 MNHNS and CDR2 SASEGT. The chain's CDR3 is CASSDVQITYEQYF. The CDR3 DNA reads as TGTGCCAGCAGTGACGTACAGATAACCTACGAGCAGTACTTC.

V gene TRBV5-1 combines with J gene TRBJ2-1, with D tentatively TRBD2 (6 bases). The CDR3 runs 17 residues. CDR1 and CDR2 (germline): SGHRS, YFSETQ. Deletions cut 4 bases from V and 0 bases from J, with 17 bases between. The CDR3 coding sequence is TGCGCCAGCAGCCCCATCGCGGGGTGGGGCTCCTACAATGAGCAGTTCTTC. This codes for CASSPIAGWGSYNEQFF. The variable domain in full, completed from reference TRBV5-1 and TRBJ2-1, reads KAGVTQTPRYLIKTRGQQVTLSCSPISGHRSVSWYQQTPGQGLQFLFEYFSETQRNKGNFPGRFSGRQFSNSRSEMNVSTLELGDSALYLCASSPIAGWGSYNEQFFGPGTRLTVL.

This clone was seen a few times. The gene calls are TRBV6-6 and TRBJ2-7, with D perhaps TRBD1 (5 bases). CDR1 MNHNY and CDR2 SVGAGI come from the germline V gene (reference sequence). This CDR3 is 13 amino acids long. The V gene lost 8 bases and the J gene lost 2 bases, with 13 bases spanning the gap. The CDR3 coding sequence is TGTGCCAGCTCGAATCAGGGCCCCTACGAGCAGTACTTC. It yields the protein CASSNQGPYEQYF.

The rearrangement joins TRBV6-5 to TRBJ1-6; the match to TRBD1 covers 7 bases. Germline CDR1 MNHEY, CDR2 SVGAGI. The CDR3 covers 14 residues. V dropped 5 bases and J dropped 7; count of bases not matched to a gene: 5. DNA for the CDR3: TGTGCCAGCAGTACGAGAGGGGGCAATTCACCCCTCCACTTT. It is translated as CASSTRGGNSPLHF.

This clone showed up just once. The chain employs TRBV7-9 and TRBJ2-7; 11 nucleotides line up with TRBD2. After removal of 5 bases from V and 3 bases from J, the junction contained 9 bases not matched to a gene. The V gene's germline CDR1 is SEHNR and CDR2 FQNEAQ (reference sequence). The CDR3 is 16 amino acids. This CDR3 reads CASSPVGTSGFYEQYF. CDR3 coding DNA: TGTGCCAGCAGCCCAGTAGGGACTAGCGGATTCTACGAGCAGTACTTC. Using reference TRBV7-9 and TRBJ2-7 for the parts outside the CDR3, the full variable domain is DTGVSQNPRHKITKRGQNVTFRCDPISEHNRLYWYRQTLGQGPEFLTYFQNEAQLEKSRLLSDRFSAERPKGSFSTLEIQRTEQGDSAMYLCASSPVGTSGFYEQYFGPGTRLTVT.

This clone came up once. The V call is TRBV5-1, the J call TRBJ2-1, with no clear D. Per germline, CDR1 SGHRS and CDR2 YFSETQ. The length of the CDR3 is 15 residues. The V end lost 0 bases, the J end lost 8 bases, and 15 bases lay between the germline ends. This CDR3 is CASSLAPLGQYEQFF. CDR3 DNA sequence: TGCGCCAGCAGCTTGGCCCCCCTTGGGCAGTATGAGCAGTTCTTC.

V is TRBV6-1 and J is TRBJ2-7; D is possibly TRBD2 (5 bases). From germline, CDR1 is MNHNS and CDR2 SASEGT. This CDR3 is built from 14 residues. Trimming stripped 5 bases from V and 2 bases from J, with 13 bases between. CDR3 bases: TGTGCCAGCAGTTCGACGAGCGGTCCCTACGAGCAGTACTTC. Translation gives CASSSTSGPYEQYF.

The chain combines TRBV5-1 with TRBJ2-1, with D possibly being TRBD2 (6 bases). The CDR3 spans 14 residues. V was shortened by 3 bases and J by 9 bases, with 16 bases between the two germline ends. CDR1 is SGHRS and CDR2 is YFSETQ in the germline V gene. CDR3 in amino acids: CASSSPRLGSEQFF. The CDR3 DNA is TGCGCCAGCAGCTCACCTAGACTAGGGTCTGAGCAGTTCTTC.

This sequence joins TRBV5-1 and TRBJ1-1, with TRBD1 identical over 7 bases. The V gene's germline CDR1 is SGHRS and CDR2 YFSETQ. This CDR3 spans 14 amino acids. V lost 4 bases, J lost 4 bases, and 7 bases stayed unmatched. CDR3 bases: TGCGCCAGCAGCGACGGACAGGATGGCACTGAAGCTTTCTTT. Its translation: CASSDGQDGTEAFF.

The chain uses TRBV28 and TRBJ2-3, with 14 bases identical to TRBD2. Trimming took 6 bases from V and 1 from J; bases not matched to a gene: 9. Germline CDR1 is MDHEN and CDR2 is SYDVKM. This CDR3 has 18 amino acids. Written as DNA, the CDR3 is TGTGCCAGCAGCATAGGGACTAGCGGGAGAGGGGGCACAGATACGCAGTATTTT. Its translation: CASSIGTSGRGGTDTQYF.

V is TRBV6-5 and J is TRBJ2-1, with D unresolved. With 4 bases removed from V and 7 bases from J, the gap between germline ends came to 11 bases. Germline V CDR1 and CDR2: MNHEY, SVGAGI. This CDR3 has 13 residues. CDR3 nucleotide sequence: TGTGCCAGCAGTTCGGGTCCGGTGAATGAGCAGTTCTTC. It is translated as CASSSGPVNEQFF.

This clone has more than one count but fewer than ten. V gene TRBV18 combines with J gene TRBJ2-7; TRBD2 matches at 9 bases. This CDR3 comprises 14 residues. V shed 3 bases and J 3 bases; nucleotides not matched to a gene: 3. Germline lookup yields CDR1 KGHSH and CDR2 LQKENI. CDR3 residues: CASSPSGGHYEQYF. CDR3 nucleotides: TGTGCCAGCTCACCTAGCGGGGGCCACTACGAGCAGTACTTC. The variable domain in full, with the rest retrieved from reference TRBV18 and TRBJ2-7, is NAGVMQNPRHLVRRRGQEARLRCSPMKGHSHVYWYRQLPEEGLKFMVYLQKENIIDESGMPKERFSAEFPKEGPSILRIQQVVRGDSAAYFCASSPSGGHYEQYFGPGTRLTVT.

V and J are TRBV30 and TRBJ1-5; D not resolved. The CDR3 extends over 14 amino acids. Germline CDR1 reads GTSNPN; CDR2 reads SVGIG (reference sequence). Between the trimmed V and J ends, which lost 2 bases and 4 bases, there was a span of 12 bases. This chain's CDR3 is CAWSRQRINQPQHF. The CDR3 DNA is TGTGCCTGGAGTCGTCAGAGGATTAATCAGCCCCAGCATTTT.